The entry below describes one T cell receptor beta chain. Its antigen is not known. PCR used 60 Vbeta primers and 13 Jbeta primers. Measured with immunoSEQ multiplex PCR; TCRdb has only the in-frame clones, and not every one. The top ten clones hold about 4% of a sample with tens of thousands of clones, about four fifths of them seen once. This sample is part of a study of cytomegalovirus exposure and HLA in healthy donors. About the study: Out of approximately 170 million T cells, an earlier analysis found around 120 million unique TCR beta sequences in total.

Study findings and constraints: Productive status was seen about 87% or about 30% of the time for most TCR beta V segments in an earlier analysis. Later examination showed HLA-associated TCR beta chains had greater clonal expansion than equally common others.

The germline V gene encodes CDR1 SGDLS and CDR2 YYNGEE. This CDR3 has 15 residues. V shed 4 bases and J 5 bases; nucleotides not matched to a gene: 4. Sampled while nominally healthy, donors likely had unrecorded immune exposures. The receptor's source is a middle-aged man in good health and CMV-seronegative. The sequenced material came from PBMCs. The chain uses TRBV9 and TRBJ2-3, with 13 bases that match TRBD2. Here the CDR3 reads CASSSRTSGRDTQYF. In DNA, the CDR3 is TGTGCCAGCAGCTCACGGACTAGCGGGAGAGATACGCAGTATTTT. The variable domain in full, with the rest retrieved from reference TRBV9 and TRBJ2-3, is DSGVTQTPKHLITATGQRVTLRCSPRSGDLSVYWYQQSLDQGLQFLIQYYNGEERAKGNILERFSAQQFPDLHSELNLSSLELGDSALYFCASSSRTSGRDTQYFGPGTRLTVL.